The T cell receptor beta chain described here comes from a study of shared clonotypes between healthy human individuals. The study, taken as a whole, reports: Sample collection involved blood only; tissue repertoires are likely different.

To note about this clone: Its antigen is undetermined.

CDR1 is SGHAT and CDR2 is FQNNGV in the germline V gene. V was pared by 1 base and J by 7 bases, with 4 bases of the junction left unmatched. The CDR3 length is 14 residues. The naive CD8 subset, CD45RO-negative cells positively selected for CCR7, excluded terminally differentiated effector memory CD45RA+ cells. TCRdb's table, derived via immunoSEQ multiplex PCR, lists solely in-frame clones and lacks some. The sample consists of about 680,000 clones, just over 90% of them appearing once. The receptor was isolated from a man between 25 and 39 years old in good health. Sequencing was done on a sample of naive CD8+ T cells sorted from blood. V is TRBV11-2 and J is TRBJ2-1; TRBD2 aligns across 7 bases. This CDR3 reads CASSLAGRENEQFF. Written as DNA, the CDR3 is TGTGCCAGCAGCTTAGCGGGGCGGGAGAATGAGCAGTTCTTC. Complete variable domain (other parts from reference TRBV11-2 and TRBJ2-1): EAGVAQSPRYKIIEKRQSVAFWCNPISGHATLYWYQQILGQGPKLLIQFQNNGVVDDSQLPKDRFSAERLKGVDSTLKIQPAKLEDSAVYLCASSLAGRENEQFFGPGTRLTVL.